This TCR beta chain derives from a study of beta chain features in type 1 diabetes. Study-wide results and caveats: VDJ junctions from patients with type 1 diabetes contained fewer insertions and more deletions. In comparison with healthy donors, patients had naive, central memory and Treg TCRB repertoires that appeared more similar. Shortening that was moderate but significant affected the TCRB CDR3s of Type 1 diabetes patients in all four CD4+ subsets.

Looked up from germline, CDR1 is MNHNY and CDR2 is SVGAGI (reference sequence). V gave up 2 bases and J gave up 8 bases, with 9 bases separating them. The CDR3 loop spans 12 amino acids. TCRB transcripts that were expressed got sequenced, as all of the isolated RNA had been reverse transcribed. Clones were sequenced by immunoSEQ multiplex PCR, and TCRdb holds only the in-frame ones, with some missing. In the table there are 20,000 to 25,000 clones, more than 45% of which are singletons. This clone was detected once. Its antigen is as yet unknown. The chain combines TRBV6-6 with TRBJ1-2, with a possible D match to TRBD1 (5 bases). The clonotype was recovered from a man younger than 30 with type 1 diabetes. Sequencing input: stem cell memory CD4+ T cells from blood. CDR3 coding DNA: TGTGCCAGCAGTTACGGGGAGGGGGGCTACACCTTC. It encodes CASSYGEGGYTF.